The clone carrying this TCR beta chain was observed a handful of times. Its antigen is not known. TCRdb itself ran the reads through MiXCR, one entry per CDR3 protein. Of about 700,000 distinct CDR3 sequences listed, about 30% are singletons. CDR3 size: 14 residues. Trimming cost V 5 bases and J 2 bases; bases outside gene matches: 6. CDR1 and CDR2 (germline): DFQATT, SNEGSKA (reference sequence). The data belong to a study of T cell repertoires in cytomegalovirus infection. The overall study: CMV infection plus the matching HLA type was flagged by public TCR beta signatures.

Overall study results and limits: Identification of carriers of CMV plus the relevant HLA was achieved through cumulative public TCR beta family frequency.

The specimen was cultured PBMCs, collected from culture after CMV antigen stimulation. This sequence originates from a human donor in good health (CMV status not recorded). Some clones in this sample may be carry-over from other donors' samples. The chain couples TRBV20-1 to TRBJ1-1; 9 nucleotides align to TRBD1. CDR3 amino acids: CSAAQGAQNTEAFF. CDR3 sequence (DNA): TGCAGTGCTGCACAGGGGGCGCAAAACACTGAAGCTTTCTTT.